Presented here are 22 T cell receptor beta chains from one specimen sequenced in a study of cytomegalovirus exposure and HLA in healthy donors. PCR was performed using 60 Vbeta and 13 Jbeta primers. This table comes from immunoSEQ multiplex PCR, and its TCRdb copy is limited to in-frame clones, with some not included. The sample holds about 130,000 clones, nearly 80% seen once. Sequenced input: PBMCs. The receptors here all came from a young man in good health and CMV-seronegative.

The chain links TRBV30 to TRBJ1-4, with a weak D call TRBD1 (6 bases). This CDR3 contains 12 residues. Trimming pared 2 bases from V and 14 bases from J, leaving 15 bases between. CDR1 and CDR2 from the germline V gene are GTSNPN and SVGIG (reference sequence). The CDR3, as DNA: TGTGCCTGGAGTCCCTCTGGGGGCTTGCTGTTTTTT. Amino acids: CAWSPSGGLLFF.

The sample holds a few counts of this clone. V and J are TRBV5-6 and TRBJ2-7, with D perhaps TRBD1 (6 bases). This CDR3 contains 14 residues. CDR1 and CDR2 (germline): SGHDT, YYEEEE. Trimming removed 7 bases at V and 2 bases at J, with 16 bases between. The CDR3 is CASARGTRTYEQYF. CDR3 DNA: TGTGCCAGCGCCAGGGGCACTAGGACCTACGAGCAGTACTTC.

CDR3 in DNA: TGTGCCAGCAGCCCCCGGGGGGGAGGCAATGAGCAGTTCTTC. Translating gives CASSPRGGGNEQFF. J is TRBJ2-1 and V is TRBV5-4; 8 bases match TRBD2. Looked up from germline, CDR1 is SGHNT and CDR2 is YYREEE (reference sequence). The CDR3 is 14 residues long. V shed 4 bases, J shed 6 bases, and the junction held 6 bases outside the gene matches. The variable domain in full, with the rest retrieved from reference TRBV5-4 and TRBJ2-1, is ETGVTQSPTHLIKTRGQQVTLRCSSQSGHNTVSWYQQALGQGPQFIFQYYREEENGRGNFPPRFSGLQFPNYSSELNVNALELDDSALYLCASSPRGGGNEQFFGPGTRLTVL.

The chain combines TRBV4-3 with TRBJ2-3; 13 nucleotides agree with TRBD2. Trimming removed 4 bases from V and 1 base from J; junction bases left unmatched: 5. CDR3 size: 17 residues. Germline V gene sequence: CDR1 LGHNA, CDR2 YSLEER. This CDR3 is CASSRGLAGEGTDTQYF. CDR3 nucleotides: TGCGCCAGCAGCCGTGGACTAGCGGGAGAGGGCACAGATACGCAGTATTTT.

This chain links TRBV27 with TRBJ2-7; D may be TRBD1 (6 bases). Trimming took off 5 bases at V and 5 bases at J, with 13 bases between the two ends. The CDR3 totals 13 residues. Germline CDR1 is MNHEY and CDR2 is SMNVEV (reference sequence). The CDR3 DNA is TGTGCCAGCAGTACGGGTAGGACAGACGAGCAGTACTTC. Translation gives CASSTGRTDEQYF.

The rearrangement uses TRBV9 and TRBJ2-1; 10 bases are a match to TRBD1. The trim removed 3 bases at V and 5 bases at J, leaving 5 bases unmatched. Germline V gene sequence: CDR1 SGDLS, CDR2 YYNGEE. This CDR3 is 15 amino acids long. The CDR3: CASSAWTGGDNEQFF. DNA of the CDR3: TGTGCCAGCAGCGCTTGGACAGGGGGAGACAATGAGCAGTTCTTC.

This clone showed up just a few times. The chain uses TRBV7-2 and TRBJ2-7; 8 bases are a match to TRBD2. The trim removed 0 bases at V and 4 bases at J, leaving 5 bases unmatched. The CDR3 is made up of 15 amino acids. Per the germline V gene, CDR1 is SGHTA and CDR2 is FQGNSA. The chain's CDR3 is CASSLASGNLYEQYF. CDR3 DNA: TGTGCCAGCAGCTTAGCTAGCGGGAATCTATACGAGCAGTACTTC.

The genes are TRBV11-1 and TRBJ2-7; 8 nucleotides match TRBD1. The ends lost 6 bases at V and 5 bases at J; junction bases unmatched: 6. The germline CDR1 and CDR2 sequences are SGHAT and FQDESV (reference sequence). The CDR3 is made up of 13 amino acids. CDR3 amino acids: CASRPGQENEQYF. DNA of the CDR3: TGTGCCAGCAGACCGGGACAGGAAAACGAGCAGTACTTC.

In DNA, the CDR3 is TGTGCCAGCTCACCACGGGTTCGAGGAGAGACCTCGGGCGAGCAGTACTTC. It specifies CASSPRVRGETSGEQYF. The chain recombines TRBV18 with TRBJ2-7; D is uncertain. V gave up 1 base and J gave up 6 bases, with 22 bases separating them. There are 17 residues in the CDR3. CDR1 and CDR2 from the germline V gene are KGHSH and LQKENI.

The genes are TRBV7-2 and TRBJ1-1; no reliable D call. The germline CDR1 and CDR2 sequences are SGHTA and FQGNSA. The V and J ends lost 5 bases and 3 bases respectively, with 10 bases between them. CDR3 size: 13 residues. CDR3: CASSLTLYTEAFF. CDR3 sequence (DNA): TGTGCCAGCAGCCTCACACTATACACTGAAGCTTTCTTT.

The rearrangement joins TRBV18 to TRBJ2-5, with TRBD2 matching over 11 bases. The V gene end was trimmed by 3 bases and the J gene end by 1 base; junction bases not matched to a gene: 1. The CDR3 loop spans 15 amino acids. Per the germline V gene, CDR1 is KGHSH and CDR2 is LQKENI. DNA for the CDR3: TGTGCCAGCTCACCTCTAGCGGGAGGCCAAGAGACCCAGTACTTC. It translates to CASSPLAGGQETQYF.

This rearrangement joins TRBV30 to TRBJ2-2; weak D call: TRBD1 (6 bases). The CDR3 spans 12 residues. The V end was cut by 2 bases, the J end by 6 bases, with 7 bases between. Germline V gene lookup returns CDR1 GTSNPN and CDR2 SVGIG (reference sequence). DNA for the CDR3: TGTGCCTGGAGTAGACAGGCCGGGGAGCTGTTTTTT. It translates to CAWSRQAGELFF.

This clone was seen only once. This chain links TRBV7-2 with TRBJ2-7; a possible D gene is TRBD2 (6 bases). V lost 2 bases and J 0 bases, leaving 11 bases between the germline ends. This CDR3 contains 15 residues. Germline assignment: CDR1 SGHTA and CDR2 FQGNSA. Written as DNA, the CDR3 is TGTGCCAGCAGCTTAAGCGGGTTCAGCTCCTACGAGCAGTACTTC. This sequence encodes CASSLSGFSSYEQYF.

The CDR3 region has the DNA TGCGCCAGCAGCAGACTAGCGGGAGGGCTCCACAATGAGCAGTTCTTC. Encoded protein: CASSRLAGGLHNEQFF. The chain carries TRBV5-1 and TRBJ2-1; 14 bases map to TRBD2. V was clipped by 4 bases and J by 5 bases; unmatched bases: 5. The CDR3 covers 16 residues. Germline values: CDR1 SGHRS, CDR2 YFSETQ.

The CDR3 nucleotides read TGTGCCAGCAGCCCGACCGGCAGGGGTAACTATGGCTACACCTTC. It is translated as CASSPTGRGNYGYTF. The chain carries TRBV7-2 and TRBJ1-2; D possibly corresponds to TRBD1 (6 bases). The germline V gene encodes CDR1 SGHTA and CDR2 FQGNSA. The CDR3 runs 15 residues. V was shortened by 5 bases and J by 1 base, with 14 bases between the two germline ends.

This chain uses TRBV9 with TRBJ2-7, with 11 bases matching TRBD2. Losses at the gene ends were 3 bases for V and 6 bases for J; bases not matched to a gene: 5. The CDR3 spans 14 residues. The germline V gene has CDR1 SGDLS and CDR2 YYNGEE. The CDR3 protein is CASSALAGGGEQYF. The CDR3, as DNA: TGTGCCAGCAGCGCGCTAGCGGGAGGTGGCGAGCAGTACTTC.

V usage is TRBV7-2 and J usage is TRBJ1-2; 8 nucleotides align to TRBD1. The J segment lost 3 bases and the V segment lost 5 bases, leaving 8 bases of the junction unmatched. Germline V gives CDR1 SGHTA, CDR2 FQGNSA. The CDR3 consists of 15 residues. The CDR3: CASSLGRGLDYGYTF. CDR3 bases: TGTGCCAGCAGCCTGGGCAGGGGGCTGGACTATGGCTACACCTTC.

The chain uses TRBV6-6 and TRBJ2-2, with 8 nucleotides matching TRBD1. CDR1 and CDR2 from the germline V gene are MNHNY and SVGAGI (reference sequence). This CDR3 is built from 16 residues. V shed 4 bases and J 4 bases; nucleotides not matched to a gene: 8. The CDR3 DNA sequence: TGTGCCAGCAGTTTTTCGATCAGGGGGCCCACCGGGGAGCTGTTTTTT. Its translation is CASSFSIRGPTGELFF.

The chain couples TRBV18 to TRBJ2-1; TRBD2 matches at 15 bases. Germline CDR1 reads KGHSH; CDR2 reads LQKENI. V shed 0 bases, J shed 8 bases, and the junction held 2 bases outside the gene matches. The CDR3 covers 16 residues. This CDR3 is CASSPPGLAGGDEQFF. The CDR3 DNA is TGTGCCAGCTCACCACCAGGACTAGCGGGAGGGGATGAGCAGTTCTTC.

The chain combines TRBV7-2 with TRBJ1-5; 9 bases are shared with TRBD1. CDR1 is SGHTA, CDR2 FQGNSA, per germline. The CDR3 runs 16 residues. V shed 1 base, J shed 5 bases, and the junction held 6 bases outside the gene matches. This chain's CDR3 is CASSLVSDRGYQPQHF. The DNA of the CDR3 is TGTGCCAGCAGCTTAGTGTCGGACAGGGGTTATCAGCCCCAGCATTTT.

In this sample, this clone turned up a few times. The chain couples TRBV5-6 to TRBJ2-7; maybe TRBD1 (5 bases). Germline CDR1 and CDR2: SGHDT and YYEEEE. This CDR3 is built from 15 residues. Trimming cost V 4 bases and J 0 bases, with 14 bases left between them. The CDR3 spells CASSPQELSSYEQYF. The CDR3 DNA follows: TGTGCCAGCAGCCCACAGGAATTGAGCTCCTACGAGCAGTACTTC.

This clone was picked up one time. This chain uses TRBV11-2 with TRBJ1-3; no reliable D call. The V and J ends lost 1 base and 0 bases respectively, with 4 bases between them. This CDR3 contains 14 residues. CDR1 SGHAT and CDR2 FQNNGV come from the germline V gene. DNA for the CDR3: TGTGCCAGCAGCTTAGCTCTCTCTGGAAACACCATATATTTT. Its protein is CASSLALSGNTIYF.